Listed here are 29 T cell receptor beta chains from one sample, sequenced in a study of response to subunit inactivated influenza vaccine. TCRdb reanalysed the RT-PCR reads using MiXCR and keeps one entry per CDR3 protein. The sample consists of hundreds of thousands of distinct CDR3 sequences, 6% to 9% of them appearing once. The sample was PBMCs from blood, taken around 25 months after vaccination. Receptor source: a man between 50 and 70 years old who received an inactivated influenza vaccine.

CDR3 in amino acids: CASSYSPLAGGFGELFF. The CDR3 DNA sequence: TGTGCCAGCAGTTACTCTCCCCTAGCGGGAGGGTTCGGGGAGCTGTTTTTT. This rearrangement joins TRBV6-5 to TRBJ2-2, with 12 bases lining up with TRBD2. Unmatched junction bases numbered 6, after V lost 0 bases and J lost 7 bases. The CDR3 is 17 residues long. Germline-derived CDR1 and CDR2 are MNHEY and SVGAGI.

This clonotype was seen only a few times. CDR3 nucleotides: TGTGCCAGCAGCTATGGGGGCAGGTTATACAATGAGCAGTTCTTC. Its translation is CASSYGGRLYNEQFF. The chain combines TRBV7-9 with TRBJ2-1; a weak D match, TRBD1 (6 bases). V was shortened by 4 bases and J by 4 bases, with 14 bases between the two germline ends. The CDR3 is made up of 15 amino acids. Germline assignment: CDR1 SEHNR and CDR2 FQNEAQ (reference sequence).

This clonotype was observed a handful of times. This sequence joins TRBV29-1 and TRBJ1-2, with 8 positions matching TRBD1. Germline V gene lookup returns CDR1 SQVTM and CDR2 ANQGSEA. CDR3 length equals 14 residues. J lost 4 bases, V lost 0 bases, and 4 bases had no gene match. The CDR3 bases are TGCAGCGTTGAAGATCAGGACAGGGCCTATGGCTACACCTTC. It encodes CSVEDQDRAYGYTF.

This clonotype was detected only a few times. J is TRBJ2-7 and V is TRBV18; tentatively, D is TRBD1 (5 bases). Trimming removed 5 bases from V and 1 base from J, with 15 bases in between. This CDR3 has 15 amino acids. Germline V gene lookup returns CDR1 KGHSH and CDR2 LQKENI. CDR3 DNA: TGTGCCAGCTCATCACAAGGGGTGGGTTCCTACGAGCAGTACTTC. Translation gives CASSSQGVGSYEQYF.

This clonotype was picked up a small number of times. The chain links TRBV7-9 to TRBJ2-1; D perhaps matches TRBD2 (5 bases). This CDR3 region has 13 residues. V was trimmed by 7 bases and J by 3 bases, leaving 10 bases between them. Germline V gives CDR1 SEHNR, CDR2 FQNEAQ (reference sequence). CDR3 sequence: CASTATSYNEQFF. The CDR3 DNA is TGTGCCAGCACCGCAACTAGCTACAATGAGCAGTTCTTC.

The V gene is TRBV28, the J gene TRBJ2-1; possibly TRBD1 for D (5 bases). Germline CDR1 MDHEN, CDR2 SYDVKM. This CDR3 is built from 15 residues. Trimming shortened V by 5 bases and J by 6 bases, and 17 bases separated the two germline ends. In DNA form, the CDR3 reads TGTGCCAGCAGTCTTAGCCAAGGGGTGTCCAATGAGCAGTTCTTC. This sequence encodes CASSLSQGVSNEQFF. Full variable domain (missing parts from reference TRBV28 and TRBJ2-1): DVKVTQSSRYLVKRTGEKVFLECVQDMDHENMFWYRQDPGLGLRLIYFSYDVKMKEKGDIPEGYSVSREKKERFSLILESASTNQTSMYLCASSLSQGVSNEQFFGPGTRLTVL.

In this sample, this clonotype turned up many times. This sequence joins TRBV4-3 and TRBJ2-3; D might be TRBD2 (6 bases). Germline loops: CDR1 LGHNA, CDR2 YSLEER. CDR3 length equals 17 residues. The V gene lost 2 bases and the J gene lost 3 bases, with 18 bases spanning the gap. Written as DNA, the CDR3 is TGCGCCAGCAGCCAAACCGATTACGGGGGAGATACAGATACGCAGTATTTT. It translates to CASSQTDYGGDTDTQYF.

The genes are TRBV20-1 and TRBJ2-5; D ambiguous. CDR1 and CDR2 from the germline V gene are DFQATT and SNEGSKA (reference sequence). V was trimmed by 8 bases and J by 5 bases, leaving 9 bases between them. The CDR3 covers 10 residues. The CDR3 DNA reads TGCAGTCACGAGTGGGAGACCCAGTACTTC. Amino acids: CSHEWETQYF.

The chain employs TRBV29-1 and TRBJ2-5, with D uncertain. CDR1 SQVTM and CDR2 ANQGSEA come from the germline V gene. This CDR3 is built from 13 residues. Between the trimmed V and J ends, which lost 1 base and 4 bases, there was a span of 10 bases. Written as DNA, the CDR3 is TGCAGCGTTGAAGCGAGCTGGGGAGAGACCCAGTACTTC. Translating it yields CSVEASWGETQYF.

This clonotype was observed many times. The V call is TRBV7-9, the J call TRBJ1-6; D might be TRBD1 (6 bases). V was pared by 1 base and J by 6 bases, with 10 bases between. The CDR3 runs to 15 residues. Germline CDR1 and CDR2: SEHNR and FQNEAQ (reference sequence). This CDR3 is CASSLDTGPNSPLHF. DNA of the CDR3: TGTGCCAGCAGCTTAGACACAGGGCCTAATTCACCCCTCCACTTT.

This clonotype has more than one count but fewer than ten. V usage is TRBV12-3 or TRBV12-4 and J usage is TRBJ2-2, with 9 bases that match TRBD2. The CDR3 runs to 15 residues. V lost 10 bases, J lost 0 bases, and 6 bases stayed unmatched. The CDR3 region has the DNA TGTGCCACTAAGACTAGCGGAACGAACACCGGGGAGCTGTTTTTT. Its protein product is CATKTSGTNTGELFF.

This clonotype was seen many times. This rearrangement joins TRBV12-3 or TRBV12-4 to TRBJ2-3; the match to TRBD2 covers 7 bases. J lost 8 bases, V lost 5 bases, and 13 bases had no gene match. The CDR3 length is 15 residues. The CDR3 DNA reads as TGTGCCAGCAGTGCGGGGGACGGAAACATGGTTACGCAGTATTTT. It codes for CASSAGDGNMVTQYF.

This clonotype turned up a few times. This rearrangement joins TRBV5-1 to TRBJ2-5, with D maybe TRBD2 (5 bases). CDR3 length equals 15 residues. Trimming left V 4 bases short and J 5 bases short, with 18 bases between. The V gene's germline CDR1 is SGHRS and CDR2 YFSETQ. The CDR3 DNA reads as TGCGCCAGCAGCCCAGCAGTGGGGAGAGTGGAGACCCAGTACTTC. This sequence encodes CASSPAVGRVETQYF.

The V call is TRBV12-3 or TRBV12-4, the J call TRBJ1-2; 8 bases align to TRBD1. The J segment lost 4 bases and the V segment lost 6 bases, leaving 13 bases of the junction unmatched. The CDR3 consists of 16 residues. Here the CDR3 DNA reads TGTGCCAGCAGCCCCATGGCGACAGGGGCCCCCTATGGCTACACCTTC. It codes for CASSPMATGAPYGYTF.

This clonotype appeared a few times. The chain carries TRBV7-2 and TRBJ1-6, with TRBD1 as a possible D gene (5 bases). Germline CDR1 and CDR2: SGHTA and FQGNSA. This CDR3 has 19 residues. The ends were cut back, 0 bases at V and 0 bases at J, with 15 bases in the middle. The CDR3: CASSLAQGNRVSYNSPLHF. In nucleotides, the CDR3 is TGTGCCAGCAGCTTAGCGCAGGGTAATAGGGTCTCCTATAATTCACCCCTCCACTTT.

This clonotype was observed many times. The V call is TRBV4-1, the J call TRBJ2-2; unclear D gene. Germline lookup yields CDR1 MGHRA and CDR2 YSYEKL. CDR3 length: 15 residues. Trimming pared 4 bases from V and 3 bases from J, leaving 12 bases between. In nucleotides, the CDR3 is TGCGCCAGCAGCCGGTCCAGCGACGACACCGGGGAGCTGTTTTTT. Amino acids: CASSRSSDDTGELFF.

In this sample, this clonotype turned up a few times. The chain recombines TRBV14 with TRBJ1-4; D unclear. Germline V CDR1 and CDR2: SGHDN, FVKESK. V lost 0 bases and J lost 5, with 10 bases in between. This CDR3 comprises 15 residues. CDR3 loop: CASSQDPLRNEKLFF. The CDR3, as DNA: TGTGCCAGCAGCCAAGACCCCCTTCGGAATGAAAAACTGTTTTTT.

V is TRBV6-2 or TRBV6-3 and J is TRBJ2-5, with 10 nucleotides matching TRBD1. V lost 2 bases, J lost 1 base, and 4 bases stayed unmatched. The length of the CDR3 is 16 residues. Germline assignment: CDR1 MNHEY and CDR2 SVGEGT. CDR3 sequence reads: CASSYRTGGGQETQYF. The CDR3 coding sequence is TGTGCCAGCAGTTACAGGACAGGGGGGGGCCAAGAGACCCAGTACTTC.

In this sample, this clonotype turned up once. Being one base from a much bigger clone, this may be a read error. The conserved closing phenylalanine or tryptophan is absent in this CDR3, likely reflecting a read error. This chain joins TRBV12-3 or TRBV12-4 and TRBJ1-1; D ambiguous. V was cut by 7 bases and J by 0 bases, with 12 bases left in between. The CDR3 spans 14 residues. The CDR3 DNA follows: TGTGCCAGCATGGCGGCAGGCCTGAACACTGAAGCTTTCTTA. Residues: CASMAAGLNTEAFL.

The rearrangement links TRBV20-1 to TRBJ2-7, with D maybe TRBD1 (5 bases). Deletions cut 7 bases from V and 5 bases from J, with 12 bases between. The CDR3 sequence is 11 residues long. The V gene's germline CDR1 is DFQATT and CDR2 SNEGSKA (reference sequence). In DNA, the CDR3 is TGCAGTGGAGGACATTCAGACGAGCAGTACTTC. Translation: CSGGHSDEQYF.

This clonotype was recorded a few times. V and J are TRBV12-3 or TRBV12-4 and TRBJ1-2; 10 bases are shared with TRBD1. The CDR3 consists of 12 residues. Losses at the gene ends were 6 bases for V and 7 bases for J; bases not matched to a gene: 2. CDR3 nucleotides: TGTGCCAGCAGGACAGGGGGCGCTGGCTACACCTTC. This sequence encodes CASRTGGAGYTF.

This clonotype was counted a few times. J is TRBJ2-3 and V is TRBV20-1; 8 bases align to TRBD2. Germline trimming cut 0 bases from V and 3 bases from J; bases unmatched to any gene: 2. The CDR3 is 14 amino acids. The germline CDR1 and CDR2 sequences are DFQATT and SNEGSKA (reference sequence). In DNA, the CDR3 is TGCAGTGCTAGAGACGGGAGGGGGACAGATACGCAGTATTTT. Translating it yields CSARDGRGTDTQYF.

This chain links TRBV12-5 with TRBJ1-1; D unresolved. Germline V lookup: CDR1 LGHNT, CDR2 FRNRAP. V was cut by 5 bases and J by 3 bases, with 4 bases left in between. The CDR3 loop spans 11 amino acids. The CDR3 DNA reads TGTGCTAGTGGTCGGGACACTGAAGCTTTCTTT. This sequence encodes CASGRDTEAFF.

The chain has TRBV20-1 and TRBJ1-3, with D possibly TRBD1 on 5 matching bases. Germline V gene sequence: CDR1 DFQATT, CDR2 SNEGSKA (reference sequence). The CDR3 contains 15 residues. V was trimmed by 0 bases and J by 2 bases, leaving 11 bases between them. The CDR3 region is CSARDHGGAGNTIYF. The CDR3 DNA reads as TGCAGTGCTAGAGATCATGGGGGGGCTGGAAACACCATATATTTT.

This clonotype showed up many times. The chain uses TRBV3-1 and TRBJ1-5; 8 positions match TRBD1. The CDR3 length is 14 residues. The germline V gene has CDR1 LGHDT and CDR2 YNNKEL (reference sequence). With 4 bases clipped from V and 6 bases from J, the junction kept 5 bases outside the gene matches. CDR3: CASSRTGFGQPQHF. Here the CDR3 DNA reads TGTGCCAGCAGCCGGACAGGGTTCGGTCAGCCCCAGCATTTT. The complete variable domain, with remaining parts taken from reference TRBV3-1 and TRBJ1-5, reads DTAVSQTPKYLVTQMGNDKSIKCEQNLGHDTMYWYKQDSKKFLKIMFSYNNKELIINETVPNRFSPKSPDKAHLNLHINSLELGDSAVYFCASSRTGFGQPQHFGDGTRLSIL.

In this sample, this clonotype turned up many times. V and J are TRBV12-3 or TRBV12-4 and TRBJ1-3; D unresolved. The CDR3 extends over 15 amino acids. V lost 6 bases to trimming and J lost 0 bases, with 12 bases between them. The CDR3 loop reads CASSLGTSSGNTIYF. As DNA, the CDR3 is TGTGCCAGCAGCCTTGGAACGAGCTCTGGAAACACCATATATTTT.

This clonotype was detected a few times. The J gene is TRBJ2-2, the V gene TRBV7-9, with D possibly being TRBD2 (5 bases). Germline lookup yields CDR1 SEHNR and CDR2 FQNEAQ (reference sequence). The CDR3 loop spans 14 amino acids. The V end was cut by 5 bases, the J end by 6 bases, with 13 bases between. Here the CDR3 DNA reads TGTGCCAGCAGCGGAGGCCCGGACCCCGGGGAGCTGTTTTTT. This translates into CASSGGPDPGELFF.

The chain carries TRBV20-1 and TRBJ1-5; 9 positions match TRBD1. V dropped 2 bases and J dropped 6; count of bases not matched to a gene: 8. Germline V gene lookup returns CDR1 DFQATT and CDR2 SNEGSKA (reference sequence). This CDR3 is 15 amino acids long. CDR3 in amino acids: CSARLGQGNGQPQHF. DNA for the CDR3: TGCAGTGCTAGACTCGGACAGGGGAACGGTCAGCCCCAGCATTTT.

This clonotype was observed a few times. CDR3 nucleotides: TGTGCCATCAGTGCGGTGGATGGGGCGAACACCGGGGAGCTGTTTTTT. Its translation: CAISAVDGANTGELFF. The chain combines TRBV10-3 with TRBJ2-2; D unresolved. CDR1 ENHRY and CDR2 SYGVKD come from the germline V gene. The CDR3 contains 16 residues. The V end lost 4 bases, the J end lost 0 bases, and 12 bases lay between the germline ends.